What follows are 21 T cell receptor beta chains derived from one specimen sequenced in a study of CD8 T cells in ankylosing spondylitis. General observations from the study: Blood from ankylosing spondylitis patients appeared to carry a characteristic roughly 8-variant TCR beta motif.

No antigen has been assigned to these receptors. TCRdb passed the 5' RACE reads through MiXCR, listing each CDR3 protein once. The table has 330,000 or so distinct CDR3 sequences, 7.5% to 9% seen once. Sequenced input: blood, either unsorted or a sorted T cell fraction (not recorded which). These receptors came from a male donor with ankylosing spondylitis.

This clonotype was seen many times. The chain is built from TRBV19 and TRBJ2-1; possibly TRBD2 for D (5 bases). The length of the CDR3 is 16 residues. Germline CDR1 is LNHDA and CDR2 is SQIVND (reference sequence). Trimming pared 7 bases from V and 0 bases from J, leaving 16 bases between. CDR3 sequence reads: CASTPFRGSSYNEQFF. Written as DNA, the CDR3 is TGTGCCAGTACCCCGTTTCGGGGAAGCTCCTACAATGAGCAGTTCTTC.

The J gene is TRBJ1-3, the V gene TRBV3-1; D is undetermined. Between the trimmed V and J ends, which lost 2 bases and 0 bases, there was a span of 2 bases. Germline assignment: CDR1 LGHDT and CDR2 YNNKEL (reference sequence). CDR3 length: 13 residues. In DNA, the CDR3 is TGTGCCAGCAGCCAAACCTCTGGAAACACCATATATTTT. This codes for CASSQTSGNTIYF.

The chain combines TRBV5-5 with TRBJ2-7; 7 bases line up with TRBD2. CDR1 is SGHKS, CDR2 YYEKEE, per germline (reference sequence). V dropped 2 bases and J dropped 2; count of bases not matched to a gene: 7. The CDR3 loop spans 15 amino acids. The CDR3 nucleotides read TGTGCCAGCAGCTTCCCGGTGAGCGGGGCCTACGAGCAGTACTTC. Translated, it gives CASSFPVSGAYEQYF. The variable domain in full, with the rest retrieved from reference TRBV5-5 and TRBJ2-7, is DAGVTQSPTHLIKTRGQQVTLRCSPISGHKSVSWYQQVLGQGPQFIFQYYEKEERGRGNFPDRFSARQFPNYSSELNVNALLLGDSALYLCASSFPVSGAYEQYFGPGTRLTVT.

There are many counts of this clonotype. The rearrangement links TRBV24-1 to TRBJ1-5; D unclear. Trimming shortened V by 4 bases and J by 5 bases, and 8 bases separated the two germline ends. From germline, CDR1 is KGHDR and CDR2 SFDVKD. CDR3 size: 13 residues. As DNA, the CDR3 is TGTGCCACCAGTGACCGAGAGTATCAGCCCCAGCATTTT. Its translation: CATSDREYQPQHF.

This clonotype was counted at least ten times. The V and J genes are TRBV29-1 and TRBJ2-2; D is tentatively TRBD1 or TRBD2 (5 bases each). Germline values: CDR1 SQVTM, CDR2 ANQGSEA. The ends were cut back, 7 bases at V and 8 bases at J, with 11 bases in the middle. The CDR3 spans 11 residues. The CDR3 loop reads CSGGRAGELFF. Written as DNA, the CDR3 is TGCAGCGGGGGACGGGCAGGGGAGCTGTTTTTT.

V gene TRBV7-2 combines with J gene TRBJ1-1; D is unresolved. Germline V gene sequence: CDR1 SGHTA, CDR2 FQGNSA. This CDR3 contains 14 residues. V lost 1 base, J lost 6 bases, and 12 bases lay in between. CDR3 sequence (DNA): TGTGCCAGCAGCTTAGTATTGACTCTGGCTGAAGCTTTCTTT. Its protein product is CASSLVLTLAEAFF.

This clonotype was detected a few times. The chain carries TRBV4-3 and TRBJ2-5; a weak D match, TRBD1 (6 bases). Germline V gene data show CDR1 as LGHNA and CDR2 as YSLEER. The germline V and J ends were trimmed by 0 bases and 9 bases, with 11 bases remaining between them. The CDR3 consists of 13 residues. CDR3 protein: CASSQDGQLAQYF. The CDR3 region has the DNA TGCGCCAGCAGCCAAGATGGACAGTTGGCCCAGTACTTC.

As DNA, the CDR3 is TGTGCCAGCAGTTTAAGGCTAGCGGGAGCGTATCAAGAGACCCAGTACTTC. Protein: CASSLRLAGAYQETQYF. The V gene is TRBV27, the J gene TRBJ2-5; 10 bases agree with TRBD2. CDR1 is MNHEY and CDR2 is SMNVEV in the germline V gene (reference sequence). This CDR3 is 17 amino acids long. Trimming removed 2 bases from V and 2 bases from J; junction bases left unmatched: 8.

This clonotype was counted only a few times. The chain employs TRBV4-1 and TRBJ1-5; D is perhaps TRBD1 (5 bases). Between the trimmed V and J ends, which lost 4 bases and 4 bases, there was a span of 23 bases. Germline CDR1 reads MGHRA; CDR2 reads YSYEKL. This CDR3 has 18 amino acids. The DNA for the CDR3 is TGCGCCAGCAGCCGGGGAACAGGCTCGCCCCTTAAAAATCAGCCCCAGCATTTT. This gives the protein CASSRGTGSPLKNQPQHF.

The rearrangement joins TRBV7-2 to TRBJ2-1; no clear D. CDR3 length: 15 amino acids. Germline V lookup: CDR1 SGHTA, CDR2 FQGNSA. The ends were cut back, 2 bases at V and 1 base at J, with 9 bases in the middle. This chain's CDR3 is CASSLRSASYNEQFF. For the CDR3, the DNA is TGTGCCAGCAGCTTAAGGTCTGCATCCTACAATGAGCAGTTCTTC.

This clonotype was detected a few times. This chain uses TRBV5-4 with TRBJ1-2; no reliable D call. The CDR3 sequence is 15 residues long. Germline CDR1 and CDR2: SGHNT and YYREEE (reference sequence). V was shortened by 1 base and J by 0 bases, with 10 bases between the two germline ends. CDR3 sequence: CASSLSQKSNYGYTF. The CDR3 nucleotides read TGTGCCAGCAGCTTGTCGCAGAAGTCTAACTATGGCTACACCTTC.

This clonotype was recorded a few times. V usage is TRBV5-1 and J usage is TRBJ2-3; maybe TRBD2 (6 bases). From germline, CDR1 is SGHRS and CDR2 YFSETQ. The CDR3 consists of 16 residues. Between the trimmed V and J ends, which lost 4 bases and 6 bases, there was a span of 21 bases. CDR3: CASSRNEAARGDTQYF. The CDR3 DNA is TGCGCCAGCAGCCGAAATGAAGCGGCCCGGGGGGATACGCAGTATTTT.

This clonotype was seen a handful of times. In nucleotides, the CDR3 is TGTGCCAGCAGTGAACTCACTAGCGGGAACACCGGGGAGCTGTTTTTT. Amino acid sequence: CASSELTSGNTGELFF. This chain joins TRBV25-1 and TRBJ2-2; 8 nucleotides agree with TRBD2. Germline lookup yields CDR1 MGHDK and CDR2 SYGVNS. V shed 2 bases and J 1 base; nucleotides not matched to a gene: 3. This CDR3 is 16 amino acids long.

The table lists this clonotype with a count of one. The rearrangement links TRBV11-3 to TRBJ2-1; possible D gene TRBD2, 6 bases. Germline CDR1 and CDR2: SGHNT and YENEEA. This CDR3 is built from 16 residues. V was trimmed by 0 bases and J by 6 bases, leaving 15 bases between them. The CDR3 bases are TGTGCCAGCAGCTTAGATTTGGACTACAACCCCAATGAGCAGTTCTTC. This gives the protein CASSLDLDYNPNEQFF.

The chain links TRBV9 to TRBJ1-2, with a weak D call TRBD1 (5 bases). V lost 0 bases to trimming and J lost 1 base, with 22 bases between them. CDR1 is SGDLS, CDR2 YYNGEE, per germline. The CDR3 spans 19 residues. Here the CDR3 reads CASSVGVRTLPRGNYGYTF. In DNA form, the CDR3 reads TGTGCCAGCAGCGTAGGGGTCCGGACACTTCCTCGGGGTAACTATGGCTACACCTTC.

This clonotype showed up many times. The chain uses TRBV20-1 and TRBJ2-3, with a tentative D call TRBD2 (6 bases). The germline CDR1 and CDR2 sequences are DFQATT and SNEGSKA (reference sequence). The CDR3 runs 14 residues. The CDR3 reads CSPRSGVRTDTQYF. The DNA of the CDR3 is TGCAGCCCCCGATCGGGGGTTCGCACAGATACGCAGTATTTT.

The CDR3: CASSLTVGQGSSPLHF. CDR3 nucleotides: TGTGCCAGCAGTCTCACTGTAGGACAGGGAAGTTCACCCCTCCACTTT. The rearrangement joins TRBV12-3 or TRBV12-4 to TRBJ1-6; TRBD1 agrees at 8 bases. The CDR3 extends over 16 amino acids. V gave up 5 bases and J gave up 9 bases; unmatched junction bases: 12.

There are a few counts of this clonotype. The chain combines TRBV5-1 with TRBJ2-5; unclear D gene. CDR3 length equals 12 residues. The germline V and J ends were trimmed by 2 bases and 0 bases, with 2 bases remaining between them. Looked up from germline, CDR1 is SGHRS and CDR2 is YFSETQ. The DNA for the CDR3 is TGCGCCAGCAGCTTACACCAAGAGACCCAGTACTTC. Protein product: CASSLHQETQYF.

This CDR3 reads CASSYSGTLGYEQYF. For the CDR3, the DNA is TGTGCCAGCAGTTACTCCGGGACATTAGGCTACGAGCAGTACTTC. The chain carries TRBV6-2 or TRBV6-3 and TRBJ2-7, with a tentative D call TRBD1 (6 bases). The ends were cut back, 0 bases at V and 3 bases at J, with 12 bases in the middle. The CDR3 is made up of 15 amino acids. Germline-derived CDR1 and CDR2 are MNHEY and SVGEGT.

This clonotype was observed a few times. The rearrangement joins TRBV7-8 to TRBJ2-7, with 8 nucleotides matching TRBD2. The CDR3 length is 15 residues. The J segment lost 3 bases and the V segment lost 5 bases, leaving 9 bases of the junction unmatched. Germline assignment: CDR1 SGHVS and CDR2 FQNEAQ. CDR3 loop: CASSPPGLGSYEQYF. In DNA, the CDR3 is TGTGCCAGCAGCCCCCCGGGACTAGGGAGCTACGAGCAGTACTTC.

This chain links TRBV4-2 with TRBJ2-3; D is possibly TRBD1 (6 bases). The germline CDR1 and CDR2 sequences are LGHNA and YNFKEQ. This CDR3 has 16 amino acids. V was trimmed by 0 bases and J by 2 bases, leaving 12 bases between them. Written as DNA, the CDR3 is TGTGCCAGCAGCCAAGATTGGGGGCTCCACACAGATACGCAGTATTTT. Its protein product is CASSQDWGLHTDTQYF.